The 11 T cell receptor beta chains below were found in one sample sequenced in a study of T cells after posttransplantation cyclophosphamide. Treatment was busulfan-fludarabine conditioning, a marrow graft, and cyclophosphamide on days +3 and +4. Libraries were prepared by immunoSEQ multiplex PCR; TCRdb keeps only in-frame clonotypes and omits some of them. Counted here are roughly 7,000 clones, around 90% occurring once; the ten biggest clones make up 3.5% to 5.5%. Sequencing was performed on CD8+ T cells sorted from blood, taken after allogeneic stem cell transplant with posttransplant cyclophosphamide. These receptors all come from a male patient between 60 and 69 years old who received an allogeneic stem cell transplant from a related donor and was CMV-positive. The graft donor may have contributed some T cells.

This chain joins TRBV18 and TRBJ2-4, with D possibly being TRBD1 (6 bases). The CDR3 spans 12 residues. Trimming pared 4 bases from V and 8 bases from J, leaving 9 bases between. Per the germline V gene, CDR1 is KGHSH and CDR2 is LQKENI. The CDR3 protein is CASSLDSDIQYF. CDR3 coding DNA: TGTGCCAGCTCACTGGACAGTGACATTCAGTACTTC.

The chain links TRBV7-2 to TRBJ2-7, with D possibly being TRBD1 (6 bases). Germline CDR1 is SGHTA and CDR2 is FQGNSA. Trimming took 2 bases from V and 2 from J, leaving 19 bases between them. The CDR3 spans 17 residues. The CDR3 sequence is CASSLMWQGINTYEQYF. The CDR3, as DNA: TGTGCCAGCAGCTTAATGTGGCAGGGGATCAACACCTACGAGCAGTACTTC.

CDR3 coding DNA: TGTGCCAGCAGACCTAGCGGGGGGCGGGGCACAGATACGCAGTATTTT. This gives the protein CASRPSGGRGTDTQYF. The rearrangement links TRBV7-2 to TRBJ2-3, with TRBD2 matching over 11 bases. The junction had 6 bases not matched to a gene; V was cut back by 6 bases and J by 1 base. The germline V gene encodes CDR1 SGHTA and CDR2 FQGNSA. The CDR3 extends over 16 amino acids.

The chain recombines TRBV4-1 with TRBJ2-5; D unclear. V lost 1 base, J lost 1 base, and 7 bases lay in between. The CDR3 contains 14 residues. CDR1 is MGHRA, CDR2 YSYEKL, per germline. CDR3 in amino acids: CASSQVSSQETQYF. CDR3 bases: TGCGCCAGCAGCCAAGTGTCTTCCCAAGAGACCCAGTACTTC.

The chain recombines TRBV4-1 with TRBJ2-7, with unresolved D. Trimming took off 1 base at V and 5 bases at J, with 9 bases between the two ends. Germline CDR1 MGHRA, CDR2 YSYEKL. The CDR3 sequence is 13 residues long. The CDR3 coding sequence is TGCGCCAGCAGCCAAGGAGCGAGTAACGAGCAGTACTTC. Translating gives CASSQGASNEQYF.

This clone was seen more than once but under ten times. J is TRBJ2-1 and V is TRBV6-4; TRBD2 aligns across 11 bases. The CDR3 runs 16 residues. Germline values: CDR1 MRHNA, CDR2 SNTAGT. J lost 8 bases, V lost 5 bases, and 11 bases had no gene match. CDR3 sequence (DNA): TGTGCCAGCAGTCTCTCAGTTAGCGGGGGGGCCGATGAGCAGTTCTTC. As protein: CASSLSVSGGADEQFF.

The genes are TRBV27 and TRBJ2-7; possibly TRBD1 for D (6 bases). The CDR3 is 15 residues long. Germline CDR1 MNHEY, CDR2 SMNVEV (reference sequence). Trimming pared 0 bases from V and 6 bases from J, leaving 15 bases between. As DNA, the CDR3 is TGTGCCAGCAGTTTATCCGTCGGCCAGGGGACCGAGCAGTACTTC. Translated, it gives CASSLSVGQGTEQYF.

CDR3 nucleotide sequence: TGTGCCAGCAGCCCGTGGGCAGGGAAAGAGACCCAGTACTTC. This encodes CASSPWAGKETQYF. The chain uses TRBV5-4 and TRBJ2-5, with a weak D call TRBD1 (5 bases). The V and J ends lost 4 bases and 3 bases respectively, with 13 bases between them. The CDR3 covers 14 residues. The V gene's germline CDR1 is SGHNT and CDR2 YYREEE (reference sequence).

The gene calls are TRBV7-6 and TRBJ1-5; a possible D gene is TRBD1 (5 bases). The CDR3 spans 13 residues. The germline V gene encodes CDR1 SGHVS and CDR2 FNYEAQ. Trimming stripped 5 bases from V and 7 bases from J, with 12 bases between. This CDR3 reads CASSPHRNQPQHF. The CDR3 nucleotides are TGTGCCAGCAGCCCACACAGGAACCAGCCCCAGCATTTT.

This chain joins TRBV21-1 and TRBJ2-5; the D call in the table, TRBD2, was not verified against the DNA. TRBV21-1 is a recognized pseudogene. The CDR3 has 13 residues. DNA for the CDR3: TGTGCCAGCAGTTTAGTTAGCCCGGAGACCCAGTACTTC. It specifies CASSLVSPETQYF.

This sequence joins TRBV7-9 and TRBJ2-7, with TRBD2 identical over 7 bases. The DNA end is more similar to TRBJ2-1, so the J call may be wrong. The CDR3 has 17 residues. Germline CDR1 and CDR2: SEHNR and FQNEAQ (reference sequence). CDR3 DNA sequence: TGTGCCAGCAGCTTGCCCACGGTCCGTCGGGGGGTCAATGAGCAGTTCTTC. The encoded protein is CASSLPTVRRGVNEQFF.